Listed below are T cell receptor beta chains from one sample, sequenced in a study of technical replicates of blood from a handful of donors. The assay was immunoSEQ multiplex PCR, and TCRdb's table has in-frame clones only and misses some. The data contain around 97,000 clones, roughly 95% of them singletons. Sample: T cells isolated from PBMCs. Receptors originate from a human donor in good health. Both conserved end residues are part of each CDR3. D genes are given only for firm matches. The listing skips clone size in some rows; elsewhere it reads once, few, many or a size class.

CDR3aa | CDR3nt | j_gene | d_gene | v_gene | abundance
CASSTWTSGGDTQYF | TGCGCCAGCAGCACTTGGACTAGCGGGGGGGATACGCAGTATTTT | TRBJ2-3 | TRBD2 | TRBV5-1 | -
CASSAKDRGSNQPQHF | TGTGCCAGTAGTGCTAAGGACAGGGGTAGCAATCAGCCCCAGCATTTT | TRBJ1-5 | TRBD1 | TRBV19 | -
CASTSLGGPNEKLFF | TGTGCCAGCACCTCCCTCGGGGGGCCTAATGAAAAACTGTTTTTT | TRBJ1-4 | - | TRBV7-8 | -
CASSYQGDPQPQHF | TGTGCCAGCTCATACCAGGGGGACCCTCAGCCCCAGCATTTT | TRBJ1-5 | TRBD1 | TRBV19 | -
CASSLAEGLAGFF | TGTGCCAGCAGCTTGGCCGAAGGACTAGCGGGGTTCTTC | TRBJ2-1 | TRBD2 | TRBV5-4 | -
CASSYGRDSSYEQYF | TGCGCCAGCAGCTACGGACGGGACTCCTCTTACGAGCAGTACTTC | TRBJ2-7 | - | TRBV5-1 | -
CASSDPGEAQPYNEQFF | TGCGCCAGCAGTGACCCCGGTGAAGCGCAACCCTACAATGAGCAGTTCTTC | TRBJ2-1 | - | TRBV10-1 | -
CASWSGDLPNYGYTF | TGTGCCAGCTGGTCGGGGGACCTCCCTAACTATGGCTACACCTTC | TRBJ1-2 | - | TRBV7-2 | once
CASTDYQETQYF | TGTGCCAGCACCGACTATCAAGAGACCCAGTACTTC | TRBJ2-5 | - | TRBV27 | -
CASSPRGGRIGEQYF | TGTGCCAGCAGCCCAAGGGGCGGGAGAATAGGAGAGCAGTACTTC | TRBJ2-7 | TRBD2 | TRBV9 | -
CSVESGSYEQYF | TGCAGCGTTGAATCCGGGTCGTACGAGCAGTACTTC | TRBJ2-7 | - | TRBV29-1 | -
CASSPPHRVSAEAFF | TGTGCCAGCTCACCACCACACAGGGTTAGCGCTGAAGCTTTCTTT | TRBJ1-1 | - | TRBV18 | -
CAISTTGSSYEQYF | TGTGCCATTTCGACGACAGGGAGTAGCTACGAGCAGTACTTC | TRBJ2-7 | TRBD1 | TRBV10-3 | -
CASSLAGQGNQPQHF | TGTGCCAGCAGCTTAGCGGGACAGGGCAATCAGCCCCAGCATTTT | TRBJ1-5 | TRBD1 | TRBV7-2 | few
CASSISRDRATQYF | TGTGCCAGTAGTATATCGCGGGATCGGGCCACGCAGTATTTT | TRBJ2-3 | - | TRBV19 | -
CASSQDGSETQYF | TGTGCCAGCAGCCAAGACGGTTCAGAGACCCAGTACTTC | TRBJ2-5 | - | TRBV4-2 | -
CASSHHKEDRERGYTF | TGCGCCAGCAGCCACCACAAAGAGGACAGGGAGCGTGGCTACACCTTC | TRBJ1-2 | TRBD1 | TRBV4-3 | -
CASSLTSGHEQFF | TGTGCCAGCAGCCTGACTAGCGGACATGAGCAGTTCTTC | TRBJ2-1 | TRBD2 | TRBV9 | -
CAISEPDLLAGGPWGEETQYF | TGTGCCATCAGTGAGCCCGACCTACTAGCGGGAGGGCCGTGGGGGGAGGAGACCCAGTACTTC | TRBJ2-5 | TRBD2 | TRBV10-3 | -
CASSALRGTEAFF | TGTGCCAGCAGTGCATTGCGGGGCACTGAAGCTTTCTTT | TRBJ1-1 | - | TRBV6-5 | -
CASSSVAGESYEQYF | TGTGCCAGCAGTTCCGTAGCGGGAGAGTCCTACGAGCAGTACTTC | TRBJ2-7 | TRBD2 | TRBV6-5 | -
CASSYQHRGWGETQYF | TGTGCCAGCAGTTACCAGCACAGGGGTTGGGGAGAGACCCAGTACTTC | TRBJ2-5 | TRBD1 | TRBV6-5 | -
CATGTGGEKLFF | TGTGCCACCGGGACAGGGGGGGAAAAACTGTTTTTT | TRBJ1-4 | TRBD1 | TRBV19 | -
CASSETGIETQYF | TGTGCCAGCAGTGAGACCGGGATAGAGACCCAGTACTTC | TRBJ2-5 | - | TRBV6-4 | -
CASSPRVTGNTIYF | TGTGCCAGCAGCCCCAGGGTGACTGGAAACACCATATATTTT | TRBJ1-3 | - | TRBV7-8 | -
CASSILQGSRQPQHF | TGTGCCAGTAGTATATTACAGGGATCCAGACAGCCCCAGCATTTT | TRBJ1-5 | - | TRBV19 | -
CASSPPGTGNYGYTF | TGCGCCAGCAGCCCCCCCGGGACAGGGAACTATGGCTACACCTTC | TRBJ1-2 | TRBD1 | TRBV5-1 | -
CASSYLLQLYNEQFF | TGTGCCAGCAGTTACCTACTTCAACTGTACAATGAGCAGTTCTTC | TRBJ2-1 | - | TRBV6-6 | -
CASSSGTGRRDQPQHF | TGTGCCAGCAGCTCCGGGACAGGGAGAAGAGATCAGCCCCAGCATTTT | TRBJ1-5 | TRBD1 | TRBV5-6 | -
CSVSQAGAYEQYF | TGCAGCGTTAGTCAAGCGGGAGCCTACGAGCAGTACTTC | TRBJ2-7 | TRBD2 | TRBV29-1 | -
CASSYSRDRVGDTIYF | TGTGCCAGCAGTTACTCGCGGGACAGGGTCGGAGACACCATATATTTT | TRBJ1-3 | TRBD1 | TRBV6-6 | -
CASSYLDRGANTGELFF | TGTGCCAGTAGTTATCTGGACCGCGGGGCAAACACCGGGGAGCTGTTTTTT | TRBJ2-2 | - | TRBV19 | -
CASSLPGTGFFSTEAFF | TGTGCCAGCAGTCTACCCGGGACAGGGTTTTTCAGCACTGAAGCTTTCTTT | TRBJ1-1 | TRBD1 | TRBV28 | -
CASSFLGQGTSQPQHF | TGTGCCAGCAGCTTCCTGGGACAGGGGACCAGTCAGCCCCAGCATTTT | TRBJ1-5 | TRBD1 | TRBV7-9 | -
CAISLSVSRTGYEQYF | TGTGCCATCAGTTTGTCGGTTTCTAGGACAGGATACGAGCAGTACTTC | TRBJ2-7 | TRBD1 | TRBV10-3 | -
CASSQERETTRLEQFF | TGTGCCAGCAGCCAAGAGCGAGAAACTACTCGCCTTGAGCAGTTCTTC | TRBJ2-1 | - | TRBV14 | -
CASSPREATEAFF | TGCGCCAGCAGCCCCAGGGAGGCCACTGAAGCTTTCTTT | TRBJ1-1 | - | TRBV4-1 | -
CASSPHRGLMGSNQPQHF | TGTGCCAGCAGCCCACATAGGGGTCTGATGGGTAGCAATCAGCCCCAGCATTTT | TRBJ1-5 | - | TRBV7-3 | -
CASSLAGSAEPQHF | TGTGCCAGCAGCTTAGCCGGGTCCGCGGAGCCCCAGCATTTT | TRBJ1-5 | - | TRBV7-2 | once
CASSPSGEYSNQPQHF | TGCGCCAGCAGCCCCTCGGGGGAGTATAGCAATCAGCCCCAGCATTTT | TRBJ1-5 | - | TRBV4-1 | -
CATSRDRGSYGYTF | TGTGCCACCAGCAGGGACAGGGGAAGCTATGGCTACACCTTC | TRBJ1-2 | TRBD1 | TRBV15 | -